Listed below are T cell receptor beta chains from one sample, sequenced in a study of blood T cells in healthy people across ages. Each CDR3 protein gets one entry after TCRdb re-called the 5' RACE reads with MiXCR. The table records about a million distinct CDR3 sequences, under 50% of them present only once. The sequencing input was blood. These receptors were taken from a man aged 25-45 years in good health. Each CDR3 is given with its conserved first and last residue. A D gene is named only where the DNA matches it firmly. For some rows the clone size is stated as once, few or many, or as a class when expanded; others skip it.

abundance: .
d_gene: .
v_gene: TRBV28
j_gene: TRBJ1-1
CDR3nt: TGTGCCAGCAGTTTAACTGAAGCTTTCTTT
CDR3aa: CASSLTEAFF

abundance: .
d_gene: .
v_gene: TRBV29-1
j_gene: TRBJ2-5
CDR3nt: TGCAGCGTTGAAGGAGGCGCCCTTTGGGAGACCCAGTACTTC
CDR3aa: CSVEGGALWETQYF

abundance: few
d_gene: TRBD2
v_gene: TRBV4-3
j_gene: TRBJ2-1
CDR3nt: TGCGCCAGCAGCCAAGATGAGGCGGGGGGGATATCCTACAATGAGCAGTTCTTC
CDR3aa: CASSQDEAGGISYNEQFF

abundance: once
d_gene: .
v_gene: TRBV7-2
j_gene: TRBJ1-5
CDR3nt: TGTGCCAGCAGCTTAGGAGGGGCAGAGAATAGCAATCAGCCCCAGCATTTT
CDR3aa: CASSLGGAENSNQPQHF

abundance: once
d_gene: TRBD1
v_gene: TRBV15
j_gene: TRBJ1-4
CDR3nt: TGTGCCACCAGCAGAGACGGGACAGCCACCGAAAAACTGTTTTTT
CDR3aa: CATSRDGTATEKLFF

abundance: few
d_gene: .
v_gene: TRBV9
j_gene: TRBJ2-7
CDR3nt: TGTGCCAGCAGCGTGGGGGGAGGATCGGACGAGCAGTACTTC
CDR3aa: CASSVGGGSDEQYF

abundance: .
d_gene: TRBD1
v_gene: TRBV4-3
j_gene: TRBJ2-5
CDR3nt: TGCGCCAGCAGCCGAGAACTGACAGGGGGGCAAGAGACCCAGTACTTC
CDR3aa: CASSRELTGGQETQYF

abundance: .
d_gene: .
v_gene: TRBV5-6
j_gene: TRBJ1-1
CDR3nt: TGTGCCAGCACCATACGAGGGGCTGAAGCTTTCTTT
CDR3aa: CASTIRGAEAFF

abundance: few
d_gene: .
v_gene: TRBV2
j_gene: TRBJ2-5
CDR3nt: TGTGCCAGCAGGAGCCCTGGGGGGACCCAGTACTTC
CDR3aa: CASRSPGGTQYF

abundance: .
d_gene: TRBD1
v_gene: TRBV9
j_gene: TRBJ2-1
CDR3nt: TGTGCCAGCAGCGTAGGACAGGGGTTCGGCGGTGAGCAGTTCTTC
CDR3aa: CASSVGQGFGGEQFF

abundance: .
d_gene: .
v_gene: TRBV4-3
j_gene: TRBJ2-6
CDR3nt: TGCGCCAGCAGCCAAGATCTGGGGACAACTGGGGCCAACGTCCTGACTTTC
CDR3aa: CASSQDLGTTGANVLTF

abundance: few
d_gene: TRBD2
v_gene: TRBV28
j_gene: TRBJ2-5
CDR3nt: TGTGCCAGCAACGGAATGGGACTAGCGGTGAAGACCCAGTACTTC
CDR3aa: CASNGMGLAVKTQYF

abundance: .
d_gene: .
v_gene: TRBV7-2
j_gene: TRBJ1-4
CDR3nt: TGTGCCAGCAGCTTGGGGGGCCTTGGCAGTGGAAAACTGTTTTTT
CDR3aa: CASSLGGLGSGKLFF

abundance: many
d_gene: TRBD1
v_gene: TRBV6-5
j_gene: TRBJ2-7
CDR3nt: TGTGCCAGCAGTTACAGAGGGACAGGCTCCTACGAGCAGTACTTC
CDR3aa: CASSYRGTGSYEQYF

abundance: many
d_gene: TRBD1
v_gene: TRBV5-1
j_gene: TRBJ1-1
CDR3nt: TGCGCCAGCAGCCTCCGGGACAGGAACACTGAAGCTTTCTTT
CDR3aa: CASSLRDRNTEAFF

abundance: .
d_gene: TRBD2
v_gene: TRBV27
j_gene: TRBJ2-1
CDR3nt: TGTGCCAGCAGTGCTAGCGGGGAACGCTCCTACAATGAGCAGTTCTTC
CDR3aa: CASSASGERSYNEQFF

abundance: .
d_gene: .
v_gene: TRBV7-2
j_gene: TRBJ1-4
CDR3nt: TGTGCCAGCAGCTTAGGCAGGGCGGAAAAACTGTTTTTT
CDR3aa: CASSLGRAEKLFF

abundance: .
d_gene: .
v_gene: TRBV6-5
j_gene: TRBJ2-4
CDR3nt: TGTGCCAGCAGTTACAATGGGGGGGCCAAAAACATTCAGTACTTC
CDR3aa: CASSYNGGAKNIQYF